This T cell receptor (beta chain) was captured by sequencing in a study of a mutant IDH1 vaccine in newly diagnosed glioma. Study overall: Patients had received radiotherapy, temozolomide, or both previously, most receiving both.

The CDR3 totals 14 residues. Germline V gives CDR1 MNHEY, CDR2 SVGAGI. Trimming cost V 2 bases and J 14 bases; bases outside gene matches: 11. Regarding the study as a whole: It was about 92% of patients that developed vaccine-induced immune responses. Whatever changes occurred in top peripheral T cell clonotypes seemed unrelated to pseudoprogression.

For this clone: Its target is not known.

Data came from immunoSEQ multiplex PCR; TCRdb stores just in-frame clones and leaves some out. The sample lists approximately 60,000 clones, 90% seen once, with roughly 5% in the top ten. Time point noted: week 5, during vaccination. The study gave 300 ug of mutant IDH1 20-mer peptide per vaccine dose, with topical imiquimod. The chain joins TRBV6-5 to TRBJ1-2, with 10 bases matching TRBD1. The source material was PBMCs, sampled from a glioma patient whose treatment included an IDH1 peptide vaccine. This clonotype was sampled from a woman between 40 and 50 years old with glioma. The CDR3 loop reads CASSYGQGVRSWTF. The CDR3 nucleotides read TGTGCCAGCAGTTACGGACAGGGGGTCCGTTCCTGGACCTTC.